This TCR beta chain was identified in a study of beta chain features in type 1 diabetes. The V gene lost 1 base and the J gene lost 0 bases, with 10 bases spanning the gap. This CDR3 has 15 amino acids. CDR1 is KGHSH, CDR2 LQKENI, per germline. There was one heparinised blood draw per donor, averaging about 116 mL. As every portion of the isolated RNA was reverse transcribed, the sequencing read expressed TCRB transcripts. Clones were sequenced by immunoSEQ multiplex PCR, and TCRdb holds only the in-frame ones, with some missing. Of 350,000 or so clones listed, about 20% are singletons. Sequencing was done on a sample of naive CD4+ T cells from blood. The clonotype originates from a woman under 30 in good health. The chain is built from TRBV18 and TRBJ2-7; the D gene is possibly TRBD1 (6 bases). The CDR3 DNA reads TGTGCCAGCTCACCACTTCGGGACACCTCCTACGAGCAGTACTTC. Amino acid sequence: CASSPLRDTSYEQYF.